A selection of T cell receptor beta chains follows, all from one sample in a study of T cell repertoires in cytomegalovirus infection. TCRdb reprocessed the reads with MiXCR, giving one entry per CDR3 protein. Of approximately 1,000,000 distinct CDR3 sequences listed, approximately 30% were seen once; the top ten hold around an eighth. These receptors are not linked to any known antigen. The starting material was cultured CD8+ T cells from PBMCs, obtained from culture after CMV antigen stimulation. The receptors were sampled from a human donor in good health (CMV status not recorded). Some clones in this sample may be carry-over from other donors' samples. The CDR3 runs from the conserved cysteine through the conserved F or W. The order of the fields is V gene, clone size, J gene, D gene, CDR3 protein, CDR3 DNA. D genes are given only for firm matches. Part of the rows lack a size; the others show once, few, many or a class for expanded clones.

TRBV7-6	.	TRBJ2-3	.	CASSFQLSSTDTQYF	TGTGCCAGCAGCTTCCAACTATCATCCACAGATACGCAGTATTTT
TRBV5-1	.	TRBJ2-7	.	CASSLAAASYEQYF	TGCGCCAGCAGCTTGGCGGCAGCCTCCTACGAGCAGTACTTC
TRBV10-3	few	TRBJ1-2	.	CAIAEDTENYGYTF	TGTGCCATCGCAGAGGACACAGAAAACTATGGCTACACCTTC
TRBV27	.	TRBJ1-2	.	CASSLDAGMNGYTF	TGTGCCAGCAGTTTAGACGCAGGGATGAATGGCTACACCTTC
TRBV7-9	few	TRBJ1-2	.	CASSPQDFQGYGYTF	TGTGCCAGCAGCCCTCAGGACTTCCAGGGATATGGCTACACCTTC
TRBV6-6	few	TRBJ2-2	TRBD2	CASSYSAGESGELFF	TGTGCCAGCAGTTATTCAGCGGGGGAGTCCGGGGAGCTGTTTTTT
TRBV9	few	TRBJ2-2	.	CASSVGNGYTGELFF	TGTGCCAGCAGCGTAGGTAATGGTTACACCGGGGAGCTGTTTTTT
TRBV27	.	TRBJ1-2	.	CASSLAGSRGYTF	TGTGCCAGCAGTTTAGCGGGGTCGCGGGGCTACACCTTC
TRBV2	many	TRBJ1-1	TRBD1	CASSDHRGKNTEAFF	TGTGCCAGCAGTGATCACAGGGGCAAGAACACTGAAGCTTTCTTT
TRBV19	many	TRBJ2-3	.	CASREGELSTDTQYF	TGTGCCAGTAGAGAAGGGGAGCTGAGCACAGATACGCAGTATTTT
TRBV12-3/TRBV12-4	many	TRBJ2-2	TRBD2	CASSLGPKSGGPDTGELFF	TGTGCCAGCAGTTTGGGGCCGAAAAGCGGGGGGCCGGACACCGGGGAGCTGTTTTTT
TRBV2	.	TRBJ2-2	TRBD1	CASRGTGTNTGELFF	TGTGCCAGCAGGGGGACAGGCACGAACACCGGGGAGCTGTTTTTT
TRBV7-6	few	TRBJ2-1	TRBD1	CASGISDRGSSKEQFF	TGTGCCAGCGGAATTTCGGACAGGGGGAGTTCAAAGGAGCAGTTCTTC
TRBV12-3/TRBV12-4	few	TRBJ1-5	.	CASNPDGPLQPQHF	TGTGCCAGCAACCCGGACGGACCCCTCCAGCCCCAGCATTTT
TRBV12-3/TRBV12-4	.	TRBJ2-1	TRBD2	CASSSPSSGGYNEQFF	TGTGCCAGCAGTTCCCCTAGTAGCGGGGGGTACAATGAGCAGTTCTTC
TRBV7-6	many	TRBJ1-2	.	CASSLSQGGGYTF	TGTGCCAGCAGCTTAAGTCAGGGTGGTGGCTACACCTTC
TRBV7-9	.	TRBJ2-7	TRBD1	CASSGGDRGPYEQYF	TGTGCCAGCAGCGGGGGGGACAGGGGACCCTACGAGCAGTACTTC
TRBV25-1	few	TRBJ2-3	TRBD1	CASSEYFQGDTDTQYF	TGTGCCAGCAGTGAATATTTCCAGGGGGACACAGATACGCAGTATTTT
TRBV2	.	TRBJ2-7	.	CASSGRGQYF	TGTGCCAGCAGTGGCCGGGGGCAGTACTTC
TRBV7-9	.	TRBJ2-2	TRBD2	CASSLEFVQRGEYTGELFF	TGTGCCAGCAGCTTAGAATTTGTACAGCGGGGGGAATACACCGGGGAGCTGTTTTTT
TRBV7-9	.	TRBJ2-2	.	CASSWGGQQNTGELFF	TGTGCCAGCAGCTGGGGGGGCCAACAAAACACCGGGGAGCTGTTTTTT
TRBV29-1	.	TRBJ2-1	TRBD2	CSVVFSGGVEQFF	TGCAGCGTTGTATTTAGCGGGGGCGTTGAGCAGTTCTTC
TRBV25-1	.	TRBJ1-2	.	CASSDWAGDGYTF	TGTGCCAGCAGTGATTGGGCAGGGGATGGCTACACCTTC
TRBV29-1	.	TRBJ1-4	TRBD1	CSVGESGQPHEKLFF	TGCAGCGTTGGTGAATCGGGACAGCCGCATGAAAAACTGTTTTTT
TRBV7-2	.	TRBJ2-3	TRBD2	CASSVGLEITDTQYF	TGTGCCAGCAGCGTGGGACTAGAGATCACAGATACGCAGTATTTT
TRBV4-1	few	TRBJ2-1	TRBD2	CASSLRGGIDEQFF	TGCGCCAGCAGCCTCCGGGGGGGCATAGATGAGCAGTTCTTC
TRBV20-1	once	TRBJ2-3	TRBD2	CSVPVDPFGGTTDTQYF	TGCAGTGTGCCCGTGGACCCCTTCGGGGGGACCACAGATACGCAGTATTTT
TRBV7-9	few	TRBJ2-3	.	CASSPNQEQVNF	TGTGCCAGCAGCCCTAACCAAGAACAGGTCAATTTT
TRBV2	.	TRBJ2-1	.	CASSAPNDEQFF	TGTGCCAGCTCGGCCCCGAACGATGAGCAGTTCTTC
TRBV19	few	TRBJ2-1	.	CASSIEGIDEQFF	TGTGCCAGTAGTATAGAAGGGATCGATGAGCAGTTCTTC
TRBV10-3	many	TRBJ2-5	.	CAISETVKQETQYF	TGTGCCATCAGTGAGACGGTAAAACAAGAGACCCAGTACTTC
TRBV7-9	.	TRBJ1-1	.	CAIEGGLENTEAFF	TGTGCAATTGAAGGAGGGTTGGAGAACACTGAAGCTTTCTTT
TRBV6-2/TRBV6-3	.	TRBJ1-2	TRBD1	CASSPEGQVYGYTF	TGTGCCAGCAGTCCCGAAGGACAGGTCTATGGCTACACCTTC